The 6 T cell receptor beta chains below all came from one sample that was sequenced in a study of cytomegalovirus exposure and HLA in healthy donors. PCR used 60 Vbeta primers and 13 Jbeta primers. Only in-frame clones appear in the TCRdb table, and some are missing; sequencing was by immunoSEQ multiplex PCR. This sample has about 190,000 clones, with 75% to 90% found just once. Material for sequencing was PBMCs. The receptors were gathered from a woman aged 18-35 years in good health and CMV-seronegative.

Of note for this clone: This CDR3 is also generated by other DNA sequences in the sample. The genes are TRBV27 and TRBJ2-5; D could derive from TRBD1 or TRBD2 (6 bases each). Near its end, the DNA agrees better with TRBJ2-7, so the J call may be wrong. This CDR3 is 13 amino acids long. Germline loops: CDR1 MNHEY, CDR2 SMNVEV (reference sequence). The DNA of the CDR3 is TGTGCCAGCAGTTTAGGAGGGGGCTACGAGCAGTACTTC. Its protein product is CASSLGGGYEQYF.

The V call is TRBV29-1, the J call TRBJ2-7; D is perhaps TRBD1 (5 bases). From germline, CDR1 is SQVTM and CDR2 ANQGSEA. This CDR3 is 11 amino acids long. Trimming stripped 7 bases from V and 2 bases from J, with 9 bases between. CDR3 sequence: CSGAGPYEQYF. The CDR3 DNA sequence: TGCAGCGGGGCAGGGCCCTACGAGCAGTACTTC.

The chain has TRBV28 and TRBJ1-2, with 10 nucleotides matching TRBD1. The CDR3 spans 16 residues. CDR1 and CDR2 (germline): MDHEN, SYDVKM. The J segment lost 4 bases and the V segment lost 5 bases, leaving 10 bases of the junction unmatched. The CDR3 spells CASSASPGQGFYGYTF. CDR3 sequence (DNA): TGTGCCAGCAGTGCGAGCCCGGGACAGGGGTTCTATGGCTACACCTTC.

The V gene is TRBV7-3, the J gene TRBJ2-1; 8 nucleotides agree with TRBD2. The CDR3 is 14 amino acids. The germline V gene has CDR1 SGHTA and CDR2 FQGTGA. V was clipped by 5 bases and J by 8 bases; unmatched bases: 8. The DNA for the CDR3 is TGTGCCAGCAGCCCAGCGGGGGCTCTGGATGAGCAGTTCTTC. Its protein is CASSPAGALDEQFF. The full variable domain, rest sourced from reference TRBV7-3 and TRBJ2-1, is GAGVSQTPSNKVTEKGKYVELRCDPISGHTALYWYRQSLGQGPEFLIYFQGTGAADDSGLPNDRFFAVRPEGSVSTLKIQRTERGDSAVYLCASSPAGALDEQFFGPGTRLTVL.

This clone was seen a few times. The chain combines TRBV4-2 with TRBJ2-2; D may be TRBD2 (6 bases). CDR3 length: 16 amino acids. Germline CDR1 and CDR2: LGHNA and YNFKEQ. The V gene lost 0 bases and the J gene lost 6 bases, with 14 bases spanning the gap. Here the CDR3 reads CASSQDSGSGAGELFF. The CDR3 DNA is TGTGCCAGCAGCCAAGATTCGGGTAGCGGAGCCGGGGAGCTGTTTTTT.

V and J are TRBV7-2 and TRBJ2-3; the match to TRBD2 covers 8 bases. Looked up from germline, CDR1 is SGHTA and CDR2 is FQGNSA. CDR3 length equals 17 residues. Trimming removed 2 bases from V and 4 bases from J; junction bases left unmatched: 11. CDR3 sequence reads: CASSLRLAGKGSDTQYF. In DNA form, the CDR3 reads TGTGCCAGCAGCTTAAGGTTAGCGGGAAAGGGCTCAGATACGCAGTATTTT.